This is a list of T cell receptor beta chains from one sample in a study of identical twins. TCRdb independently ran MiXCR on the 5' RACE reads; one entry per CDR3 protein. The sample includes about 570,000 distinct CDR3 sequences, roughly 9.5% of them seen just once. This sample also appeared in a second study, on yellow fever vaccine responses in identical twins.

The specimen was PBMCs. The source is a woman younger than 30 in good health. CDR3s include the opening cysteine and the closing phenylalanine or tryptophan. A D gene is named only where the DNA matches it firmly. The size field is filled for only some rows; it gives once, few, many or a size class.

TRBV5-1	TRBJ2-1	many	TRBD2	TGCGCCAGCAACCGAGCGGGGGGCTCCTACAATGAGCAGTTCTTC	CASNRAGGSYNEQFF
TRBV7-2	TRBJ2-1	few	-	TGTGCCAGCAGCTCGGGGGTGTGGGGAGATGAGCAGTTCTTC	CASSSGVWGDEQFF
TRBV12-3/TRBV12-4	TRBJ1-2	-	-	TGTGCCAGCAGCCCGGACGGACCGAATGGCTACACCTTC	CASSPDGPNGYTF
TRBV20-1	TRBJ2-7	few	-	TGCAGTGCTAGGTCCAGGGGGGGCGGCGAGCAGTACTTC	CSARSRGGGEQYF
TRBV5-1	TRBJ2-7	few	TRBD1	TGCGCCAGCAACGACCGGACAGGGGACTACGAGCAGTACTTC	CASNDRTGDYEQYF
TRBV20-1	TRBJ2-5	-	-	TGCAGTGCTAGGTTCAGGGACTACCAAGAGACCCAGTACTTC	CSARFRDYQETQYF
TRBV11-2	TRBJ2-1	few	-	TGTGCCAGCAGCTTCTGGGGATTGGGGGTCTACAATGAGCAGTTCTTC	CASSFWGLGVYNEQFF
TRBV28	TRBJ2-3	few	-	TGTGCCAGCAGTATTATCAGTTCTAGCACAGATACGCAGTATTTT	CASSIISSSTDTQYF
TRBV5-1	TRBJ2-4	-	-	TGCGCCAGCAGCTTAACCTACTTAGCCAAAAACATTCAGTACTTC	CASSLTYLAKNIQYF
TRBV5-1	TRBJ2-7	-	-	TGCGCCAGCAGCTTCCCGACAGCTCCCTACGAGCAGTACTTC	CASSFPTAPYEQYF
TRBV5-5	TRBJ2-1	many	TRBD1	TGTGCCAGCAGCACCGGACAGGGGAAAGTTAGGAATGAGCAGTTCTTC	CASSTGQGKVRNEQFF
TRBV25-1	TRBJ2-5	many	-	TGTGCCAGCAGTGCGAGCGGGTCAGAGACCCAGTACTTC	CASSASGSETQYF
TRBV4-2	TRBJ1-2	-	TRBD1	TGTGCCAGCAGCCAATCTACGGGACAGAACTATGGCTACACCTTC	CASSQSTGQNYGYTF
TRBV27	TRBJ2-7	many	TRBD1	TGTGCCAGCAGTTTAGGGACAGGGTACTCCTACGAGCAGTACTTC	CASSLGTGYSYEQYF
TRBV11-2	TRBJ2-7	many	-	TGTGCCAGCAGCTTGGTTGCAGGGGGACTAATGTACGAGCAGTACTTC	CASSLVAGGLMYEQYF
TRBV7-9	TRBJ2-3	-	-	TGTGCCAGCAGCTCTCTAGGACAGTCCTTACCGCAGTATTTT	CASSSLGQSLPQYF
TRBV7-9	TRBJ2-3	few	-	TGTGCCAGCAGCTCCAACTCCAGGGGAAGCACAGATACGCAGTATTTT	CASSSNSRGSTDTQYF
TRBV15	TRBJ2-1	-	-	TGTGCCACCAGCAGAGATACGGGGAGCTCCTACAATGAGCAGTTCTTC	CATSRDTGSSYNEQFF
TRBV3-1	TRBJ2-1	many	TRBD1	TGTGCCAGCAGCCCTTCAGGACAGGACAATGAGCAGTTCTTC	CASSPSGQDNEQFF
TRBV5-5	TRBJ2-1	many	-	TGTGCCAGCAGCTTGGTTCTGAGCTCCTACAATGAGCGGTTCTTC	CASSLVLSSYNERFF
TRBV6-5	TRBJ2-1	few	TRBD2	TGTGCCAGCAGTTCCCGGGGACTAGCGGGAGCCAATGAGCAGTTCTTC	CASSSRGLAGANEQFF
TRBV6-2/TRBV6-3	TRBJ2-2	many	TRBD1	TGTGCCAGCAGTTACTCGTGGGACAGGGACACCGGGGAGCTGTTTTTT	CASSYSWDRDTGELFF